The 2 T cell receptor beta chains below were found in one sample sequenced in a study of blood T cell repertoires in COVID-19. TCRdb's table, derived via immunoSEQ multiplex PCR, lists solely in-frame clones and lacks some. This sample has 650,000 to 800,000 clones, with approximately 90% found just once. The specimen was peripheral blood. All receptors derive from a woman aged 18-35 years with acute or convalescent COVID-19.

The rearrangement links TRBV4-3 to TRBJ2-1; 15 bases match TRBD2. The CDR3 sequence is 18 residues long. Germline values: CDR1 LGHNA, CDR2 YSLEER. The junction had 5 bases not matched to a gene; V was cut back by 0 bases and J by 5 bases. The DNA of the CDR3 is TGCGCCAGCAGCCAAGATTCGGGACTAGCGGGGGGAGACAATGAGCAGTTCTTC. Translation gives CASSQDSGLAGGDNEQFF.

This chain connects TRBV4-3 to TRBJ1-4; 7 bases match TRBD1. The length of the CDR3 is 17 residues. Trimming took 0 bases from V and 6 from J; bases not matched to a gene: 10. Germline assignment: CDR1 LGHNA and CDR2 YSLEER. CDR3 sequence: CASSQEVDREWYEKLFF. CDR3 sequence (DNA): TGCGCCAGCAGCCAAGAGGTTGACAGGGAATGGTATGAAAAACTGTTTTTT.